This T cell receptor (beta chain) was retrieved from a study of T cell clonotyping in hematopoietic cell transplantation. Using immunoSEQ multiplex PCR, the repertoire was profiled, and TCRdb retains in-frame clones only, with some absent. Of 60,000 to 75,000 clones in the sample, 94% were seen once. V dropped 5 bases and J dropped 7; count of bases not matched to a gene: 2. The CDR3 is made up of 12 amino acids. Germline CDR1 reads MNHEY; CDR2 reads SMNVEV (reference sequence). In regard to this clone: Its antigen remains unknown.

General study findings and limits: Few recipient clonotypes overlapped donors; over 95% were de novo at given depth.

Source material: peripheral blood mononuclear cells. The genes are TRBV27 and TRBJ2-1, with 7 bases fitting TRBD2. The TCR sequence derives from a man aged 45-60 years in good health. Some clones in this sample may be carry-over from other donors' samples. The CDR3 DNA reads TGTGCCAGCAGTCCCGGGGGGAATGAGCAGTTCTTC. Encoded protein: CASSPGGNEQFF.